Listed here are 31 T cell receptor beta chains from one sample, sequenced in a study of T cells in localized non-small cell lung cancer. Method: immunoSEQ multiplex PCR; TCRdb's copy keeps in-frame clones and lacks some. Of about 72,000 clones listed, around four fifths were seen once; the top ten hold roughly 14%. Sample: peripheral blood, taken before any cancer treatment. Receptor source: a female donor at least 60 years old with stage I lung adenocarcinoma.

The genes are TRBV5-1 and TRBJ1-4; D is ambiguous. Per the germline V gene, CDR1 is SGHRS and CDR2 is YFSETQ. The CDR3 spans 15 residues. V lost 0 bases and J 10 bases, leaving 16 bases between the germline ends. The CDR3: CASSLVSGFGGKLFF. As DNA, the CDR3 is TGCGCCAGCAGCTTGGTATCAGGTTTTGGCGGAAAACTGTTTTTT.

The chain employs TRBV30 and TRBJ2-7; 7 bases match TRBD2. J lost 5 bases, V lost 0 bases, and 13 bases had no gene match. The CDR3 extends over 16 amino acids. Germline V gene sequence: CDR1 GTSNPN, CDR2 SVGIG (reference sequence). The CDR3 nucleotides read TGTGCCTGGAGTGTACGGTTGGGGAGGGCCCGGAACGAGCAGTACTTC. Translated: CAWSVRLGRARNEQYF.

The CDR3 DNA follows: TGTGCCAGCAGCACCGGGCCCCTGAGGGTCTACGAGCAGTACTTC. The encoded protein is CASSTGPLRVYEQYF. The chain links TRBV5-5 to TRBJ2-7; TRBD2 is a possible D gene (5 bases). Between the trimmed V and J ends, which lost 4 bases and 3 bases, there was a span of 17 bases. Per germline, CDR1 SGHKS and CDR2 YYEKEE (reference sequence). The CDR3 is 15 residues long.

The gene calls are TRBV10-3 and TRBJ1-6; D is possibly TRBD1 (5 bases). The CDR3 is 15 residues long. V was pared by 7 bases and J by 5 bases, with 15 bases between. In germline, CDR1 is ENHRY, CDR2 SYGVKD. The CDR3 DNA is TGTGCCATCAAACCCGGGACGGCTGATAATTCACCCCTCCACTTT. This encodes CAIKPGTADNSPLHF.

This chain joins TRBV4-2 and TRBJ2-1, with D maybe TRBD2 (6 bases). The germline gives CDR1 LGHNA, CDR2 YNFKEQ. The CDR3 covers 15 residues. V lost 1 base and J 4 bases, leaving 11 bases between the germline ends. Here the CDR3 reads CASSQGTISYNEQFF. The CDR3 nucleotides are TGTGCCAGCAGCCAAGGGACTATCAGTTACAATGAGCAGTTCTTC.

The chain is built from TRBV9 and TRBJ2-5; a possible D gene is TRBD2 (5 bases). Germline V CDR1 and CDR2: SGDLS, YYNGEE. The CDR3 consists of 15 residues. Deletions cut 3 bases from V and 3 bases from J, with 15 bases between. CDR3 sequence: CASSGIGSGEETQYF. DNA of the CDR3: TGTGCCAGCAGCGGGATAGGGAGTGGGGAAGAGACCCAGTACTTC.

The chain combines TRBV18 with TRBJ1-1, with 7 bases matching TRBD1. V dropped 3 bases and J dropped 7; count of bases not matched to a gene: 8. This CDR3 contains 14 residues. In germline, CDR1 is KGHSH, CDR2 LQKENI. The CDR3 region has the DNA TGTGCCAGCTCACCGCTCGACAGGGCTATTGAAGCTTTCTTT. Amino acid sequence: CASSPLDRAIEAFF.

The chain has TRBV10-3 and TRBJ2-3; 8 bases are a match to TRBD1. This CDR3 has 15 residues. Per the germline V gene, CDR1 is ENHRY and CDR2 is SYGVKD. Trimming removed 4 bases from V and 4 bases from J; junction bases left unmatched: 7. The CDR3 region has the DNA TGTGCCATCAGTGTAGGGACAGGTCGGTCAGATACGCAGTATTTT. As protein: CAISVGTGRSDTQYF.

The gene calls are TRBV5-6 and TRBJ2-7, with D hard to call. Germline-derived CDR1 and CDR2 are SGHDT and YYEEEE. V lost 1 base and J lost 4, with 21 bases in between. The CDR3 extends over 17 amino acids. The CDR3 sequence is CASSLRLLSAMSYEQYF. The CDR3, as DNA: TGTGCCAGCAGCTTGAGACTTCTGTCAGCTATGTCGTACGAGCAGTACTTC.

This clone occurred once. The chain uses TRBV6-5 and TRBJ2-2, with 8 bases lining up with TRBD1. V trimming: 6 bases; J trimming: 6 bases; junction bases outside the gene matches: 9. The CDR3 runs 15 residues. Germline lookup yields CDR1 MNHEY and CDR2 SVGAGI. CDR3 in DNA: TGTGCCAGCAGCATGGACAGGGCCCTAGCCGGGGAGCTGTTTTTT. It encodes CASSMDRALAGELFF.

To note about this clone: Mismatch with germline at one junction end may stem from a read error. The rearrangement uses TRBV7-7 and TRBJ2-2; D call uncertain. Germline V gene lookup returns CDR1 SSHAT and CDR2 FNYEAQ (reference sequence). The CDR3 contains 15 residues. CDR3 DNA: TGTGCTAGCAGCTTATCTCCGATTAACACCGGGGAGCTGTTTTTT. This translates into CASSLSPINTGELFF.

The chain is built from TRBV7-9 and TRBJ2-7, with D perhaps assigned TRBD1 or TRBD2 (5 bases each). The CDR3 extends over 14 amino acids. The V gene lost 3 bases and the J gene lost 6 bases, with 15 bases spanning the gap. Germline loops: CDR1 SEHNR, CDR2 FQNEAQ (reference sequence). The CDR3 coding sequence is TGTGCCAGCAGCTTGATTGGGGGACCGGCCGAGCAGTACTTC. It translates to CASSLIGGPAEQYF.

The V call is TRBV7-8, the J call TRBJ1-5; D not resolved. The V gene lost 5 bases and the J gene lost 5 bases, with 10 bases spanning the gap. In germline, CDR1 is SGHVS, CDR2 FQNEAQ. The CDR3 consists of 13 residues. CDR3 sequence: CASSLAEDQPQHF. CDR3 bases: TGTGCCAGCAGCCTCGCAGAGGATCAGCCCCAGCATTTT.

The chain recombines TRBV11-2 with TRBJ1-1, with 7 nucleotides matching TRBD1. This CDR3 is 14 amino acids long. The germline CDR1 and CDR2 sequences are SGHAT and FQNNGV. J gave up 3 bases and V 4 bases, and 5 bases lay outside the gene matches. The CDR3 DNA reads TGTGCCAGCAGCTCAGACAGGGCGGACACTGAAGCTTTCTTT. The encoded protein is CASSSDRADTEAFF.

The chain uses TRBV28 and TRBJ1-5, with D possibly matching TRBD1 (5 bases). The V and J ends lost 8 bases and 0 bases respectively, with 14 bases between them. CDR1 and CDR2 (germline): MDHEN, SYDVKM. CDR3 size: 15 residues. The CDR3 here is CASSGQGDSNQPQHF. CDR3 coding DNA: TGTGCCAGCTCCGGGCAGGGAGATAGCAATCAGCCCCAGCATTTT.

The rearrangement uses TRBV27 and TRBJ1-1, with 8 bases fitting TRBD1. V was clipped by 6 bases and J by 0 bases; unmatched bases: 6. Germline V lookup: CDR1 MNHEY, CDR2 SMNVEV (reference sequence). This CDR3 spans 15 amino acids. This CDR3 is CASRRGQAMNTEAFF. In DNA, the CDR3 is TGTGCCAGCAGGCGGGGACAGGCCATGAACACTGAAGCTTTCTTT.

The rearrangement uses TRBV18 and TRBJ2-2; no reliable D call. V was cut by 5 bases and J by 1 base, with 8 bases left in between. The CDR3 sequence is 14 residues long. In germline, CDR1 is KGHSH, CDR2 LQKENI. The CDR3 DNA reads TGTGCCAGCTCAGGCTCGAGGAACACCGGGGAGCTGTTTTTT. This codes for CASSGSRNTGELFF.

This chain links TRBV30 with TRBJ1-5; TRBD1 is a possible D gene (6 bases). The V end was cut by 4 bases, the J end by 2 bases, with 12 bases between. Looked up from germline, CDR1 is GTSNPN and CDR2 is SVGIG (reference sequence). The CDR3 loop spans 14 amino acids. CDR3 sequence (DNA): TGTGCCTGGAACAACAGGGTAGGCAATCAGCCCCAGCATTTT. Translation: CAWNNRVGNQPQHF. Full variable domain (missing parts from reference TRBV30 and TRBJ1-5): SQTIHQWPATLVQPVGSPLSLECTVEGTSNPNLYWYRQAAGRGLQLLFYSVGIGQISSEVPQNLSASRPQDRQFILSSKKLLLSDSGFYLCAWNNRVGNQPQHFGDGTRLSIL.

V usage is TRBV7-2 and J usage is TRBJ1-2, with D possibly being TRBD1 (5 bases). The CDR3 loop spans 15 amino acids. Germline CDR1 reads SGHTA; CDR2 reads FQGNSA. Between the trimmed V and J ends, which lost 0 bases and 2 bases, there was a span of 10 bases. The CDR3 DNA reads as TGTGCCAGCAGCTTAGCTACAGGTGCGAACTATGGCTACACCTTC. Translating it yields CASSLATGANYGYTF.

J is TRBJ2-2 and V is TRBV6-6; D gene ambiguous. This CDR3 region has 15 residues. V was trimmed by 5 bases and J by 0 bases, leaving 10 bases between them. Germline V gene data show CDR1 as MNHNY and CDR2 as SVGAGI (reference sequence). This CDR3 is CASSRSRSNTGELFF. CDR3 in DNA: TGTGCCAGCAGTCGCTCTCGTTCGAACACCGGGGAGCTGTTTTTT.

CDR3 sequence: CASSYSGDLGYGYTF. The CDR3 DNA reads TGTGCCAGCAGTTATTCAGGGGATTTGGGCTATGGCTACACCTTC. This chain joins TRBV6-5 and TRBJ1-2; possibly TRBD1 for D (6 bases). This CDR3 is 15 amino acids long. Trimming stripped 3 bases from V and 4 bases from J, with 15 bases between. Germline CDR1 reads MNHEY; CDR2 reads SVGAGI.

In the case of this clone: One end of the junction does not line up with germline, which may come from a read error. The chain combines TRBV4-2 with TRBJ2-7, with D unclear. Germline assignment: CDR1 LGHNA and CDR2 YNFKEQ. This CDR3 has 13 residues. The CDR3 bases are TGTGCCGGCAGCCAGATGGCGGCTTACGAGCAGTACTTC. Its protein is CAGSQMAAYEQYF.

The rearrangement joins TRBV18 to TRBJ2-4; D possibly corresponds to TRBD2 (5 bases). The CDR3 consists of 15 residues. Trimming removed 8 bases at V and 4 bases at J, with 18 bases between. Germline V gene sequence: CDR1 KGHSH, CDR2 LQKENI. This chain's CDR3 is CASGGDPASKNIQYF. DNA for the CDR3: TGTGCCAGCGGAGGAGACCCGGCCAGTAAAAACATTCAGTACTTC.

The chain combines TRBV19 with TRBJ2-7; the match to TRBD1 covers 10 bases. With V trimmed by 5 bases and J by 4 bases, 8 bases remained unmatched. The CDR3 length is 15 residues. Germline assignment: CDR1 LNHDA and CDR2 SQIVND (reference sequence). The CDR3 region is CASSGGQDRGYEQYF. Here the CDR3 DNA reads TGTGCCAGTAGTGGCGGCCAGGACAGGGGGTACGAGCAGTACTTC.

The V gene is TRBV5-6, the J gene TRBJ2-5; no clear D. Germline loops: CDR1 SGHDT, CDR2 YYEEEE. V was clipped by 0 bases and J by 5 bases, with 5 bases between them. The CDR3 contains 12 residues. CDR3 DNA: TGTGCCAGCAGCTTGGTTGGGGAGACCCAGTACTTC. The encoded protein is CASSLVGETQYF.

The rearrangement uses TRBV5-1 and TRBJ2-6; a possible D gene is TRBD1 (6 bases). Germline lookup yields CDR1 SGHRS and CDR2 YFSETQ. This CDR3 has 15 residues. V was cut by 2 bases and J by 4 bases, with 10 bases left in between. In DNA, the CDR3 is TGCGCCAGCAGCTTTACAGGGACCGGGGCCAACGTCCTGACTTTC. Amino acid sequence: CASSFTGTGANVLTF.

Only one count was recorded for this clone. The chain has TRBV7-8 and TRBJ2-5, with D perhaps matching TRBD1 (5 bases). The ends were cut back, 5 bases at V and 6 bases at J, with 10 bases in the middle. Germline V lookup: CDR1 SGHVS, CDR2 FQNEAQ. The CDR3 totals 12 residues. The CDR3 region is CASSPLGQTQYF. CDR3 DNA sequence: TGTGCCAGCAGCCCTTTGGGGCAGACCCAGTACTTC.

The gene calls are TRBV5-1 and TRBJ1-1, with D possibly matching TRBD1 (5 bases). Germline V gene lookup returns CDR1 SGHRS and CDR2 YFSETQ. This CDR3 spans 14 amino acids. V lost 2 bases and J 1 base, leaving 9 bases between the germline ends. CDR3 amino acids: CASSFQGRNTEAFF. CDR3 bases: TGCGCCAGCAGCTTCCAGGGACGGAACACTGAAGCTTTCTTT.

This clone has a count of ten or more. The chain links TRBV10-3 to TRBJ1-3; D not resolved. The germline V gene encodes CDR1 ENHRY and CDR2 SYGVKD. V lost 8 bases and J 0 bases, leaving 11 bases between the germline ends. This CDR3 region has 14 residues. The CDR3 DNA sequence: TGTGCCATCGGCCGGCCGAGCTCTGGAAACACCATATATTTT. Translating gives CAIGRPSSGNTIYF.

The gene calls are TRBV2 and TRBJ1-4; tentatively, D is TRBD1 (5 bases). CDR3 size: 14 residues. V lost 3 bases and J lost 10, with 15 bases in between. The germline V gene encodes CDR1 SNHLY and CDR2 FYNNEI. The CDR3 region has the DNA TGTGCCAGCAGTGATCTTCAGGGAGGTGGAAAACTGTTTTTT. It yields the protein CASSDLQGGGKLFF.

In nucleotides, the CDR3 is TGTGCCAGCAGTTTCACCCAAAGAGAGACCCAGTACTTC. It specifies CASSFTQRETQYF. The chain has TRBV6-5 and TRBJ2-5; D unresolved. With 4 bases removed from V and 4 bases from J, the gap between germline ends came to 10 bases. CDR1 is MNHEY, CDR2 SVGAGI, per germline. This CDR3 is built from 13 residues.